The 23 T cell receptor beta chains presented below share a single source sample, sequenced in a study of early T cells in non-severe SARS-CoV-2 infection. TCRdb reanalysed the 5' RACE reads using MiXCR and keeps one entry per CDR3 protein. This sample yields roughly 38,000 distinct CDR3 sequences, of which approximately 6% are seen a single time; 7.6% belongs to the top ten. Sequencing was done on a sample of whole blood. These receptors all stem from an adult who was a healthcare worker with PCR-confirmed SARS-CoV-2 infection or an uninfected control (not recorded which).

This clonotype is termed medium-sized. The rearrangement joins TRBV3-1 to TRBJ2-7, with D maybe TRBD2 (6 bases). The CDR3 is 12 residues long. Germline CDR1 reads LGHDT; CDR2 reads YNNKEL (reference sequence). Trimming removed 11 bases from V and 6 bases from J, with 17 bases in between. CDR3 loop: CAAGGTGIEQYF. CDR3 sequence (DNA): TGTGCCGCCGGCGGGACGGGAATCGAGCAGTACTTC.

This clonotype was seen ten or more times. The V and J genes are TRBV5-6 and TRBJ2-3, with 15 positions matching TRBD2. The junction had 11 bases not matched to a gene; V was cut back by 2 bases and J by 10 bases. CDR1 SGHDT and CDR2 YYEEEE come from the germline V gene. CDR3 size: 17 residues. CDR3 region: CASSFEPGTSGGLSQYF. CDR3 DNA sequence: TGTGCCAGCAGCTTCGAACCTGGGACTAGCGGGGGGCTGTCGCAGTATTTT.

This clonotype was counted many times. The chain couples TRBV30 to TRBJ2-3, with D possibly being TRBD2 (6 bases). The CDR3 is made up of 13 amino acids. Trimming removed 7 bases from V and 4 bases from J, with 15 bases in between. CDR1 and CDR2 from the germline V gene are GTSNPN and SVGIG (reference sequence). The CDR3 region is CALTRGSADTQYF. The CDR3, as DNA: TGTGCCTTAACGCGGGGAAGTGCAGATACGCAGTATTTT.

This clonotype has only a few counts. The rearrangement uses TRBV6-4 and TRBJ1-5; D may be TRBD1 (6 bases). Germline V lookup: CDR1 MRHNA, CDR2 SNTAGT. CDR3 size: 14 residues. Trimming left V 3 bases short and J 3 bases short, with 9 bases between. The DNA of the CDR3 is TGTGCCAGCAGTGAGGACAGCACCAATCAGCCCCAGCATTTT. Translating gives CASSEDSTNQPQHF.

This clonotype was picked up many times. V usage is TRBV20-1 and J usage is TRBJ2-7; no definite D call. V was pared by 4 bases and J by 0 bases, with 4 bases between. CDR1 and CDR2 (germline): DFQATT, SNEGSKA (reference sequence). This CDR3 is 11 amino acids long. CDR3 in amino acids: CSAMLSYEQYF. The DNA of the CDR3 is TGCAGTGCTATGCTCTCCTACGAGCAGTACTTC.

The V and J genes are TRBV15 and TRBJ2-7; D possibly uses TRBD1 or TRBD2 (5 bases each). Looked up from germline, CDR1 is LNHNV and CDR2 is YYDKDF (reference sequence). This CDR3 contains 16 residues. With 2 bases removed from V and 6 bases from J, the gap between germline ends came to 20 bases. CDR3 protein: CATSRKPPGPPGEQYF. The CDR3 DNA sequence: TGTGCCACCAGCAGAAAACCTCCGGGACCGCCGGGCGAGCAGTACTTC.

In its sample, this clonotype was seen many times. The chain employs TRBV20-1 and TRBJ2-1; 7 bases are shared with TRBD2. The V gene's germline CDR1 is DFQATT and CDR2 SNEGSKA (reference sequence). With 1 base clipped from V and 9 bases from J, the junction kept 6 bases outside the gene matches. This CDR3 spans 13 amino acids. As DNA, the CDR3 is TGCAGTGCTAGAGGTCTAAGCGGGGTTGAGCAGTTCTTC. Encoded protein: CSARGLSGVEQFF.

The table lists this clonotype with many counts. The CDR3 loop is CSVGGLAGGYEQYF. CDR3 nucleotides: TGCAGCGTTGGAGGACTAGCCGGTGGGTACGAGCAGTACTTC. This sequence joins TRBV29-1 and TRBJ2-7; 8 bases line up with TRBD2. Unmatched junction bases numbered 9, after V lost 4 bases and J lost 4 bases. Germline assignment: CDR1 SQVTM and CDR2 ANQGSEA. The CDR3 contains 14 residues.

The V call is TRBV29-1, the J call TRBJ2-7; 9 bases are a match to TRBD1. CDR3 length: 13 residues. From germline, CDR1 is SQVTM and CDR2 ANQGSEA. The V gene end was trimmed by 5 bases and the J gene end by 3 bases; junction bases not matched to a gene: 5. CDR3 region: CSVPGQGNYEQYF. The CDR3 DNA reads TGCAGCGTTCCGGGACAGGGAAACTACGAGCAGTACTTC.

This clonotype was found many times. The J gene is TRBJ2-5, the V gene TRBV7-9; 7 positions match TRBD2. The CDR3 is made up of 16 amino acids. V was pared by 3 bases and J by 2 bases, with 9 bases of the junction left unmatched. In germline, CDR1 is SEHNR, CDR2 FQNEAQ (reference sequence). CDR3 nucleotides: TGTGCCAGCAGCTTTAATCGCGGGAGAGGGCAAGAGACCCAGTACTTC. Amino acids: CASSFNRGRGQETQYF.

This clonotype was seen at least ten times. The chain links TRBV12-3 or TRBV12-4 to TRBJ2-5, with D uncertain. V was trimmed by 5 bases and J by 2 bases, leaving 9 bases between them. The CDR3 has 13 residues. This chain's CDR3 is CASSAHGQETQYF. The CDR3 region has the DNA TGTGCCAGCAGTGCCCATGGACAAGAGACCCAGTACTTC.

This clonotype was found many times. The rearrangement joins TRBV5-1 to TRBJ2-5; the D call may be TRBD1 or TRBD2 (6 bases each). Trimming took off 3 bases at V and 5 bases at J, with 20 bases between the two ends. The CDR3 sequence is 16 residues long. In germline, CDR1 is SGHRS, CDR2 YFSETQ. The chain's CDR3 is CASSWDLRQGFETQYF. CDR3 bases: TGCGCCAGCAGCTGGGACTTACGTCAGGGGTTCGAGACCCAGTACTTC.

This clonotype was found many times. V gene TRBV27 combines with J gene TRBJ1-1; no clear D gene. Germline V CDR1 and CDR2: MNHEY, SMNVEV (reference sequence). Trimming pared 6 bases from V and 0 bases from J, leaving 14 bases between. The length of the CDR3 is 15 residues. CDR3 in amino acids: CASRGGGSMNTEAFF. CDR3 sequence (DNA): TGTGCCAGCAGGGGAGGAGGCTCGATGAACACTGAAGCTTTCTTT.

The table lists this clonotype with many counts. The chain combines TRBV20-1 with TRBJ1-2; tentative D call: TRBD1 (6 bases). The length of the CDR3 is 16 residues. Trimming took 3 bases from V and 2 from J, leaving 19 bases between them. Germline V gives CDR1 DFQATT, CDR2 SNEGSKA (reference sequence). The CDR3 sequence: CSASRAATGWNYGYTF. CDR3 nucleotides: TGCAGTGCTAGCCGCGCCGCGACAGGATGGAACTATGGCTACACCTTC.

This clonotype was seen ten or more times. The gene calls are TRBV18 and TRBJ2-1; 9 nucleotides match TRBD2. V gave up 4 bases and J gave up 7 bases; unmatched junction bases: 11. The CDR3 is made up of 16 amino acids. Per the germline V gene, CDR1 is KGHSH and CDR2 is LQKENI. The CDR3 DNA sequence: TGTGCCAGCTCACGGGATGACTTAGCGGGAGCGAATGAGCAGTTCTTC. Translating it yields CASSRDDLAGANEQFF.

This clonotype was seen many times. CDR3 in DNA: TGCAGTGCTCCAGTTTCCGAGGGGGCACGATCACCCCTCCACTTT. Translating gives CSAPVSEGARSPLHF. The rearrangement joins TRBV20-1 to TRBJ1-6; TRBD1 matches 7 bases. The CDR3 is 15 amino acids. V was clipped by 5 bases and J by 10 bases; unmatched bases: 14. Germline V CDR1 and CDR2: DFQATT, SNEGSKA (reference sequence).

This clonotype has a count of ten or more. The chain recombines TRBV13 with TRBJ2-1, with unresolved D. The CDR3 runs 13 residues. The germline V gene has CDR1 PRHDT and CDR2 FYEKMQ (reference sequence). Trimming removed 4 bases from V and 10 bases from J, with 14 bases in between. In nucleotides, the CDR3 is TGTGCCAGCAGCTACTCCAGCCCACGGGAGCAGTTCTTC. Encoded protein: CASSYSSPREQFF. Using reference TRBV13 and TRBJ2-1 for the parts outside the CDR3, the full variable domain is AAGVIQSPRHLIKEKRETATLKCYPIPRHDTVYWYQQGPGQDPQFLISFYEKMQSDKGSIPDRFSAQQFSDYHSELNMSSLELGDSALYFCASSYSSPREQFFGPGTRLTVL.

This clonotype appeared many times. This chain joins TRBV20-1 and TRBJ2-3; TRBD2 agrees at 8 bases. This CDR3 spans 15 amino acids. The junction had 7 bases not matched to a gene; V was cut back by 3 bases and J by 2 bases. Germline-derived CDR1 and CDR2 are DFQATT and SNEGSKA (reference sequence). This CDR3 is CSASLAGGNTDTQYF. DNA for the CDR3: TGCAGTGCTAGCCTAGCGGGCGGTAACACAGATACGCAGTATTTT.

In its sample, this clonotype was seen many times. V is TRBV3-1 and J is TRBJ2-1; no reliable D call. This CDR3 has 13 residues. CDR1 LGHDT and CDR2 YNNKEL come from the germline V gene (reference sequence). Trimming shortened V by 3 bases and J by 8 bases, and 11 bases separated the two germline ends. The DNA of the CDR3 is TGTGCCAGCAGCCACTCAGCGAAACATGAGCAGTTCTTC. Translation gives CASSHSAKHEQFF.

This clonotype appeared many times. V and J are TRBV12-3 or TRBV12-4 and TRBJ1-5, with a possible D match to TRBD1 (6 bases). Trimming shortened V by 6 bases and J by 5 bases, and 8 bases separated the two germline ends. The CDR3 totals 12 residues. Written as DNA, the CDR3 is TGTGCCAGCAGCCGGGGGCATCAGCCCCAGCATTTT. Translating gives CASSRGHQPQHF.

This clonotype appeared many times. This sequence joins TRBV12-3 or TRBV12-4 and TRBJ2-1, with 12 bases lining up with TRBD2. Losses at the gene ends were 2 bases for V and 5 bases for J; bases not matched to a gene: 4. The CDR3 length is 16 residues. The CDR3 loop reads CASSLLLAGGNNEQFF. In nucleotides, the CDR3 is TGTGCCAGCAGTTTACTCCTAGCGGGAGGGAACAATGAGCAGTTCTTC.

This clonotype was seen many times. This chain links TRBV5-5 with TRBJ2-7, with TRBD2 matching over 9 bases. J lost 3 bases, V lost 0 bases, and 4 bases had no gene match. This CDR3 has 15 amino acids. Germline-derived CDR1 and CDR2 are SGHKS and YYEKEE (reference sequence). The chain's CDR3 is CASSLGLAGLYEQYF. DNA for the CDR3: TGTGCCAGCAGCTTGGGGCTAGCGGGACTCTACGAGCAGTACTTC.

The genes are TRBV7-9 and TRBJ2-7; no firm D call. This CDR3 has 14 amino acids. Germline-derived CDR1 and CDR2 are SEHNR and FQNEAQ (reference sequence). V lost 5 bases, J lost 3 bases, and 14 bases lay in between. CDR3 in amino acids: CASSPSRTNYEQYF. In nucleotides, the CDR3 is TGTGCCAGCAGCCCATCCCGGACGAACTACGAGCAGTACTTC.